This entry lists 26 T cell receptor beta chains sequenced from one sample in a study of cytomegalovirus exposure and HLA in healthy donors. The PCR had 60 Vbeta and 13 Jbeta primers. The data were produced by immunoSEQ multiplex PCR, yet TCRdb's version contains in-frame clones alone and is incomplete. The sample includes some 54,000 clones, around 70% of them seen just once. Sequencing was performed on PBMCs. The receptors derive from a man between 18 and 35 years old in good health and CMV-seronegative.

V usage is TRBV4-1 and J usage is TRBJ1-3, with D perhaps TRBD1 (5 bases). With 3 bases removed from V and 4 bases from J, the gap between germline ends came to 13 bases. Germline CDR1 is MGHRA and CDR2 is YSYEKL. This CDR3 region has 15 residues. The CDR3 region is CASSHNGGPGNTIYF. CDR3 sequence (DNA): TGCGCCAGCAGCCATAACGGGGGTCCGGGAAACACCATATATTTT.

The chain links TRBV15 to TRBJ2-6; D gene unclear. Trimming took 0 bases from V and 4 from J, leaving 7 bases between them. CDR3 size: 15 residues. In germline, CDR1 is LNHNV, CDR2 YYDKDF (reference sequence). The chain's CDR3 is CATSRDLAGANVLTF. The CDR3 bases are TGTGCCACCAGCAGAGATTTGGCAGGGGCCAACGTCCTGACTTTC.

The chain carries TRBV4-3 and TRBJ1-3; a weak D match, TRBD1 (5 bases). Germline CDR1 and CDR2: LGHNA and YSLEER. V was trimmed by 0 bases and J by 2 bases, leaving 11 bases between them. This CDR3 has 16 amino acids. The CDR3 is CASSQDRGWAGNTIYF. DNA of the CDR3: TGCGCCAGCAGCCAAGATCGGGGGTGGGCTGGAAACACCATATATTTT.

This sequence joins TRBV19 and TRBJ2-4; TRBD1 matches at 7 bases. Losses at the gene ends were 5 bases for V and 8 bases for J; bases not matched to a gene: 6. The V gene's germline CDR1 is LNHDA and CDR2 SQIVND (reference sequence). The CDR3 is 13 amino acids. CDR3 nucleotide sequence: TGTGCCAGTAGTGACTTGACAGGGTACATTCAGTACTTC. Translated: CASSDLTGYIQYF.

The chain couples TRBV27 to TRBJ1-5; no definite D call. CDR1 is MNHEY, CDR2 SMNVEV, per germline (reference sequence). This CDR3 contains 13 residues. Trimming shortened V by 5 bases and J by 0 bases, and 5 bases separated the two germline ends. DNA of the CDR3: TGTGCCAGCAGTCCTTCTAGCAATCAGCCCCAGCATTTT. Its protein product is CASSPSSNQPQHF.

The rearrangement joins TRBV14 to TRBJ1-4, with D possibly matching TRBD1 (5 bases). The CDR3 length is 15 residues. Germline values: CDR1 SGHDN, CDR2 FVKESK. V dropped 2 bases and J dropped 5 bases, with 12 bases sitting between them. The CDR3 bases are TGTGCCAGCAGCCAACAGGGACTGCTAAATGAAAAACTGTTTTTT. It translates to CASSQQGLLNEKLFF.

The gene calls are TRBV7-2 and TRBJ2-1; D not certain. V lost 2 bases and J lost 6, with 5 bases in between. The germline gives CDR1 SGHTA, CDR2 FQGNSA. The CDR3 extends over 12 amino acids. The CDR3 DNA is TGTGCCAGCAGCTTACCAGTCAATGAGCAGTTCTTC. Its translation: CASSLPVNEQFF.

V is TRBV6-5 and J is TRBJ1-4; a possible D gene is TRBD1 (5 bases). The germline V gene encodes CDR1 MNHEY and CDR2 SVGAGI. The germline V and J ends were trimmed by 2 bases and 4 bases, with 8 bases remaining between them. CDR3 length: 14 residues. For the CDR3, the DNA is TGTGCCAGCAGTTACGCGGGACTTAATGAAAAACTGTTTTTT. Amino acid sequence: CASSYAGLNEKLFF.

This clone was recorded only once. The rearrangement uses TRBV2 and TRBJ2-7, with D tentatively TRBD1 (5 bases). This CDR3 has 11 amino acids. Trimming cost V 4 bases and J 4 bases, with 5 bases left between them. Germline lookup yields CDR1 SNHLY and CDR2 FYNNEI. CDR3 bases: TGTGCCAGCAGTGGACAGTACGAGCAGTACTTC. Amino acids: CASSGQYEQYF.

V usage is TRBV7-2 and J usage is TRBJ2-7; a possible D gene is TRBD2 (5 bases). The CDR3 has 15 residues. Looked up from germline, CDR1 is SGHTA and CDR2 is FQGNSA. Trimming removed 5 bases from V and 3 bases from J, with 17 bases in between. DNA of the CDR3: TGTGCCAGCAGCCGCATGGGAATAGCGCACTACGAGCAGTACTTC. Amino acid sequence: CASSRMGIAHYEQYF.

The CDR3 sequence is CASSLGGQLNGYTF. The CDR3 DNA is TGTGCCAGCAGCTTAGGGGGCCAGTTAAATGGCTACACCTTC. The chain combines TRBV7-9 with TRBJ1-2, with D tentatively TRBD1 (5 bases). The V and J ends lost 1 base and 6 bases respectively, with 12 bases between them. The CDR3 contains 14 residues. Germline lookup yields CDR1 SEHNR and CDR2 FQNEAQ (reference sequence).

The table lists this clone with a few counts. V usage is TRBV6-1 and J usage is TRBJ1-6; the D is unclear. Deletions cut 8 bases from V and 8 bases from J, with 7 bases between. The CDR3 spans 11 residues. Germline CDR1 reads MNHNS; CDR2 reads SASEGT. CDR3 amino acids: CASGRDSPLHF. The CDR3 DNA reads TGTGCCAGCGGTCGGGATTCACCCCTCCACTTT.

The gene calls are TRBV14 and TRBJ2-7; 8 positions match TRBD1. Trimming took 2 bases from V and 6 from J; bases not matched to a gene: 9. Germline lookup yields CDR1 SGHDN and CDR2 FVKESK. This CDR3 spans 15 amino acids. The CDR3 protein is CASSQRGQGLPEQYF. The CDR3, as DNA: TGTGCCAGCAGCCAACGAGGACAGGGTTTACCCGAGCAGTACTTC. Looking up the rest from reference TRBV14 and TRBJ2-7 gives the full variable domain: EAGVTQFPSHSVIEKGQTVTLRCDPISGHDNLYWYRRVMGKEIKFLLHFVKESKQDESGMPNNRFLAERTGGTYSTLKVQPAELEDSGVYFCASSQRGQGLPEQYFGPGTRLTVT.

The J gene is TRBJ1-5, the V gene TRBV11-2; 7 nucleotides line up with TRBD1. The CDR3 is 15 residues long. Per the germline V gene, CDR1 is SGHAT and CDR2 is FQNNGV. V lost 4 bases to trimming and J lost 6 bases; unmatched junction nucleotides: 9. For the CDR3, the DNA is TGTGCCAGCAGCTCTAAGACAGGGTTCGGTCAGCCCCAGCATTTT. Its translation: CASSSKTGFGQPQHF.

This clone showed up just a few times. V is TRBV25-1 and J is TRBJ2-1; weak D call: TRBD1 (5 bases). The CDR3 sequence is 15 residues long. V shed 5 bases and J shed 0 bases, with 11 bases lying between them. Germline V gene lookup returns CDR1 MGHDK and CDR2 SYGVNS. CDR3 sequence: CASSRTLSSYNEQFF. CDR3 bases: TGTGCCAGCAGTAGGACACTTAGCTCCTACAATGAGCAGTTCTTC.

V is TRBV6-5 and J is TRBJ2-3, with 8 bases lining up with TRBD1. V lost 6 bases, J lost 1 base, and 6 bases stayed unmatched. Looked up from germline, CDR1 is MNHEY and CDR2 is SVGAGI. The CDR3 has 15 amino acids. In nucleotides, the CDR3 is TGTGCCAGCAGGCGGGGACAGGATCGCACAGATACGCAGTATTTT. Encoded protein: CASRRGQDRTDTQYF.

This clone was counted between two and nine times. The DNA for the CDR3 is TGTGCCACCAGCAGCAGGGTAGCTACATACAATGAGCAGTTCTTC. It codes for CATSSRVATYNEQFF. The chain links TRBV15 to TRBJ2-1; D perhaps matches TRBD1 (5 bases). Trimming cost V 3 bases and J 4 bases, with 13 bases left between them. This CDR3 comprises 15 residues. Looked up from germline, CDR1 is LNHNV and CDR2 is YYDKDF (reference sequence).

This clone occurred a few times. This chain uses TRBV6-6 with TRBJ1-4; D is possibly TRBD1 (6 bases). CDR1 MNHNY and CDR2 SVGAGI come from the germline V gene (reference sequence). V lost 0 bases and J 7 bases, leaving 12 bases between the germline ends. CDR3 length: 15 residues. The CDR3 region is CASSYSKGGSEKLFF. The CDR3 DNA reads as TGTGCCAGCAGTTACTCGAAAGGGGGTTCTGAAAAACTGTTTTTT.

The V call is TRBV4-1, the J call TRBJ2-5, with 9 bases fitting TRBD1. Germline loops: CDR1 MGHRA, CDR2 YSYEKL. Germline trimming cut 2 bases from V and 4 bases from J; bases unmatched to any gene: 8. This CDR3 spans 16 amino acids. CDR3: CASSQSDRGGRETQYF. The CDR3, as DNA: TGCGCCAGCAGCCAATCGGACAGGGGAGGGCGAGAGACCCAGTACTTC.

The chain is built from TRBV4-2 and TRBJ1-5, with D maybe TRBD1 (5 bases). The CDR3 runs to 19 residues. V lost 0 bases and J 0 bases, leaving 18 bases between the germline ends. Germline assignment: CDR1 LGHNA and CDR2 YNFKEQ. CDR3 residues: CASSQDSGSGANSNQPQHF. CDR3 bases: TGTGCCAGCAGCCAAGATTCCGGGAGTGGGGCAAATAGCAATCAGCCCCAGCATTTT.

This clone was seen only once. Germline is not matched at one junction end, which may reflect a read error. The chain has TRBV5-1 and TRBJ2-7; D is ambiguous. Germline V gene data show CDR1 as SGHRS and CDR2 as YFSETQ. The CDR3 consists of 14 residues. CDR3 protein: CASGLTGSSYEQYF. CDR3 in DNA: TGCGCCAGCGGCTTAACCGGTAGCTCCTACGAGCAGTACTTC.

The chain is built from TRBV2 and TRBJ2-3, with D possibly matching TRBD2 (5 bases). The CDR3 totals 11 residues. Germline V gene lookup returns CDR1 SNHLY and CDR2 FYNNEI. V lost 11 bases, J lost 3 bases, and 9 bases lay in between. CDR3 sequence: CAAAATDTQYF. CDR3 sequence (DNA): TGTGCCGCAGCGGCTACAGATACGCAGTATTTT.

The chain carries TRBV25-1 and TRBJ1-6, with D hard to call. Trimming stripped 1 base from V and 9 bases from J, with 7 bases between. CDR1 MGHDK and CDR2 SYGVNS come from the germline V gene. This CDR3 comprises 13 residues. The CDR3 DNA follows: TGTGCCAGCAGTGAATTAGGGAGTTCACCCCTCCACTTT. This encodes CASSELGSSPLHF.

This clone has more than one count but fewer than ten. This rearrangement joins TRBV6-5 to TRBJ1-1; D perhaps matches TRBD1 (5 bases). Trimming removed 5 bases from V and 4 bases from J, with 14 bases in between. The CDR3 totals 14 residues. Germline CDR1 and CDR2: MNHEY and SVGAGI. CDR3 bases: TGTGCCAGCAGTCCAGGGTCGCGTAGCACTGAAGCTTTCTTT. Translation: CASSPGSRSTEAFF.

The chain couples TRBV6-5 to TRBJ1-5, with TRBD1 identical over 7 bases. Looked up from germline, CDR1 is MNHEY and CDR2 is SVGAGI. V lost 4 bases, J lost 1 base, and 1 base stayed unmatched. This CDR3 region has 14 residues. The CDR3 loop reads CASSLQGSNQPQHF. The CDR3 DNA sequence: TGTGCCAGCAGTTTACAGGGGAGCAATCAGCCCCAGCATTTT.

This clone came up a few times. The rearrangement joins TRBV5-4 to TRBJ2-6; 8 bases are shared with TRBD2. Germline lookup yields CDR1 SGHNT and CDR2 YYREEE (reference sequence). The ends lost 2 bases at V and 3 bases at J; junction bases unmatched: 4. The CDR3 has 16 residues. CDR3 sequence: CASSFSAGVGANVLTF. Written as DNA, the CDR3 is TGTGCCAGCAGCTTTTCAGCGGGGGTTGGGGCCAACGTCCTGACTTTC.